The rows below give T cell receptor beta chains drawn from one sample of a study of T cell responses to AZD1222 COVID-19 vaccine. Produced via immunoSEQ multiplex PCR; TCRdb's table is partial and in-frame only. The sample has roughly 97,000 clones, 75% to 90% seen once. Sequences were derived from peripheral blood, sampled on day 0 of AZD1222 vaccination. The receptors come from an adult in good health. The CDR3 runs from the conserved cysteine through the conserved F or W. A D gene is named only where the DNA matches it firmly. Only some rows state a clone size, as once, few, many or a class for expanded clones.

V	D	size	J	DNA	CDR3
TRBV28	-	-	TRBJ1-1	TGTGCCAGCAGTTCACCGACGGTGAACACTGAAGCTTTCTTT	CASSSPTVNTEAFF
TRBV7-9	TRBD2	-	TRBJ2-7	TGTGCCAGCAGCTTAGTACTAGCGGGCTTCGAGCAGTACTTC	CASSLVLAGFEQYF
TRBV24-1	TRBD2	-	TRBJ2-3	TGTGCCACCAGTGAAAACGGACTAGCGGGGTATTCAGATACGCAGTATTTT	CATSENGLAGYSDTQYF
TRBV20-1	-	-	TRBJ2-7	TGCAGTGCTAGACCAGTCTACGAGCAGTACTTC	CSARPVYEQYF
TRBV3-1/TRBV3-2	-	-	TRBJ1-1	TGTGCCAGCAGCCAATCCGACTACTTGAACACTGAAGCTTTCTTT	CASSQSDYLNTEAFF
TRBV4-3	-	-	TRBJ1-1	TGCGCCAGCAGGGAGGACAATCAACTCACTGAAGCTTTCTTT	CASREDNQLTEAFF
TRBV20-1	-	few	TRBJ2-7	TGCAGTGCTAGTTACCAGGGGAAGGAGCAGTACTTC	CSASYQGKEQYF
TRBV3-1/TRBV3-2	TRBD1	-	TRBJ1-3	TGTGCCAGCAGCCACCCCAGGACAGGAAAGAACACCATATATTTT	CASSHPRTGKNTIYF
TRBV5-1	-	once	TRBJ2-1	TGCGCCAGCTTCCGGCGGCAGGGAAACTACAATGAGCAGTTCTTC	CASFRRQGNYNEQFF
TRBV3-1/TRBV3-2	TRBD2	-	TRBJ2-5	TGTGCCAGCAGCCACACCGGGACTAGCGGCCAAGAGACCCAGTACTTC	CASSHTGTSGQETQYF
TRBV28	-	-	TRBJ1-2	TGTGCCAGCAGTGCAGGGAGATATGGCTACACCTTC	CASSAGRYGYTF
TRBV5-1	-	-	TRBJ2-5	TGCGCCAGCAGCTCCGGTAGGGGACAAGAGACCCAGTACTTC	CASSSGRGQETQYF
TRBV10-1	-	-	TRBJ1-2	TGCGCCAGCAGGAATGCCTCCGGAGGCTACACCTTC	CASRNASGGYTF
TRBV2	-	-	TRBJ1-6	TGTGCCAGCAGTGATGGTACAGGGCGATCACCCCTCCACTTT	CASSDGTGRSPLHF
TRBV6-5	TRBD2	-	TRBJ2-3	TGTGCCAGTAGGAGACCGGGACTAGTAACCGATACGCAGTATTTT	CASRRPGLVTDTQYF
TRBV7-2	-	-	TRBJ1-4	TGTGCCAGCAGCTTAGAGCGGGGAGGGGGTGATTTAGAAAAACTGTTTTTT	CASSLERGGGDLEKLFF
TRBV29-1	-	once	TRBJ1-2	TGCAGCGTTCGGACGGCTATCAGCGACAATGGCTTCTATGGCTACACCTTC	CSVRTAISDNGFYGYTF
TRBV18	-	-	TRBJ2-3	TGTGCCAGCTCACCACGAAACACAGGGTCAGCAGATACGCAGTATTTT	CASSPRNTGSADTQYF
TRBV28	TRBD2	-	TRBJ2-7	TGTGCCAGCAGAACCGGACTAGCGGGAGTCTACGAGCAGTACTTC	CASRTGLAGVYEQYF
TRBV4-2	-	-	TRBJ2-1	TGTGCCAGCAGCCAAGAGACGAGGAGGTCTGGGCGGGGGCGAAATGAGCAGTTCTTC	CASSQETRRSGRGRNEQFF
TRBV2	-	-	TRBJ1-6	TGTGCCAGCGGGGCGTACGTTGAGAATTCACCCCTCCACTTT	CASGAYVENSPLHF
TRBV19	TRBD1	-	TRBJ1-1	TGTGCCAGTAGTATAAGGGGACTTTCATGGACAGGAATGAACACTGAAGCTTTCTTT	CASSIRGLSWTGMNTEAFF